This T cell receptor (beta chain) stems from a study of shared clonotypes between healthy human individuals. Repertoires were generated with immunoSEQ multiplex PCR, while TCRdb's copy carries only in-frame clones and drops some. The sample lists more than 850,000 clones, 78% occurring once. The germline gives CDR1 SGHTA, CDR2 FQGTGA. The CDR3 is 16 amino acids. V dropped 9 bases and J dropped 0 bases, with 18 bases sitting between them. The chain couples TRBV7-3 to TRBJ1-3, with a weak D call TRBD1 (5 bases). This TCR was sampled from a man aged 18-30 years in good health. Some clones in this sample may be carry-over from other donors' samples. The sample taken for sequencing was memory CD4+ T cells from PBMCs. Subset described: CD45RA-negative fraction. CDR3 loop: CASYSGRDYSGNTIYF. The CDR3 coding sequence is TGTGCCAGTTACTCGGGACGGGACTACTCTGGAAACACCATATATTTT.